The sequence of this TCR beta chain was determined in a study of CD8+CD57+ T cells in acquired aplastic anemia. On the study more broadly: Sorted CD4+ plus CD8+ cells gave DNA averaging 3.2 ug. Mean read depth for CD4+ cells from healthy donors was around 11 million. Whole-study findings and limits: Between patients and controls, around 27 CD8+ CDR3 sequences were found in common. CD8+ Simpson's diversity did not differ significantly between patients and controls.

Genomic DNA acted as the template from which TCR beta VDJ combination and CDR3 sequence profiling were carried out. TCRdb recomputed calls from the reads with MiXCR, one row per CDR3 protein. Counted here are some 220,000 distinct CDR3 sequences, about a third occurring once; the ten biggest clones make up 1% to 1.3%. Of note for this clonotype: Its target is not known.

The CDR3 extends over 16 amino acids. The V segment lost 2 bases and the J segment 0 bases; nucleotides outside the gene matches: 5. From germline, CDR1 is SGHRS and CDR2 YFSETQ. Sequencing input: sorted CD4+, CD8+, or CD8+CD57+ T cells (not recorded which) from PBMCs. This clonotype was obtained from a human donor in good health, serving as a control. The chain joins TRBV5-1 to TRBJ2-1, with 7 bases that match TRBD2. The CDR3, as DNA: TGCGCCAGCAGCTTACGCGGCGGGAGCTCCTACAATGAGCAGTTCTTC. It specifies CASSLRGGSSYNEQFF.